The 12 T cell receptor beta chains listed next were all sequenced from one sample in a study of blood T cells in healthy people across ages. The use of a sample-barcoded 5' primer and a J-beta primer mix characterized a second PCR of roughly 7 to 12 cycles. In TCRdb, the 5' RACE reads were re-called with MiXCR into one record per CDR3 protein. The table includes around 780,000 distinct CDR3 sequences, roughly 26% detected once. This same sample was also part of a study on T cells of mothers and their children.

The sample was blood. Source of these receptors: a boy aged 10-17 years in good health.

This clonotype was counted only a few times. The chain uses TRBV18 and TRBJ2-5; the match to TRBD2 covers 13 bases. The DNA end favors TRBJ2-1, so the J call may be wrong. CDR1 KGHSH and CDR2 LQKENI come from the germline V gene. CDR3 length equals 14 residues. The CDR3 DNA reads TGTGCCAGCACCGGGACTAGCGGGGAGAATGAGCAGTTCTTC. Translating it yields CASTGTSGENEQFF.

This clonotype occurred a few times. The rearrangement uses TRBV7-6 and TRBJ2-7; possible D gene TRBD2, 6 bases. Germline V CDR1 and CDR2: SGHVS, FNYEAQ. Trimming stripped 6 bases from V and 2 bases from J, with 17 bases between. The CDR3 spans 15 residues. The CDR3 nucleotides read TGTGCCAGCAGGCCTGGGACTTCCTTTCCCTACGAGCAGTACTTC. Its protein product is CASRPGTSFPYEQYF.

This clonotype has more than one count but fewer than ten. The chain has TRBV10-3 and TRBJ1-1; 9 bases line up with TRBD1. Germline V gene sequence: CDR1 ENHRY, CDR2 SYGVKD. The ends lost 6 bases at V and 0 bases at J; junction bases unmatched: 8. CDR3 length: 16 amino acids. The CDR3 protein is CAIRDRGLPMNTEAFF. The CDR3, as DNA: TGTGCCATCAGGGACAGGGGTTTACCTATGAACACTGAAGCTTTCTTT.

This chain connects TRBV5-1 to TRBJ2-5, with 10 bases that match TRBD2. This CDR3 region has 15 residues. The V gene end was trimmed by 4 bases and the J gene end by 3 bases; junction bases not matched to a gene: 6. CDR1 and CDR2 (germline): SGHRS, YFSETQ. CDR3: CASSPLGTSEETQYF. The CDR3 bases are TGCGCCAGCAGCCCGCTTGGGACTAGCGAAGAGACCCAGTACTTC.

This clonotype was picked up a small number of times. CDR3 sequence reads: CSAGTAPGELFF. The CDR3 nucleotides are TGCAGTGCTGGGACGGCTCCCGGGGAGCTGTTTTTT. The chain combines TRBV20-1 with TRBJ2-2, with D possibly called TRBD1 or TRBD2 (5 bases each). CDR1 is DFQATT and CDR2 is SNEGSKA in the germline V gene (reference sequence). V was clipped by 5 bases and J by 6 bases, with 10 bases between them. This CDR3 has 12 amino acids.

Here the CDR3 DNA reads TGCAGTGCCTACCTAGACGTTAGCACAGATACGCAGTATTTT. Protein sequence: CSAYLDVSTDTQYF. V is TRBV20-1 and J is TRBJ2-3; D unclear. This CDR3 spans 14 amino acids. Trimming shortened V by 6 bases and J by 0 bases, and 13 bases separated the two germline ends. Germline V CDR1 and CDR2: DFQATT, SNEGSKA (reference sequence).

The CDR3 nucleotides read TGTGCCAGCAGACCCCGGGACAGTTTTTTCTACGAGCAGTACTTC. Encoded protein: CASRPRDSFFYEQYF. The V and J genes are TRBV6-2 or TRBV6-3 and TRBJ2-5; 7 bases agree with TRBD1. Gene TRBJ2-7 matches the end of the DNA better, so the J call may be wrong. The CDR3 is 15 amino acids. Germline V CDR1 and CDR2: MNHEY, SVGEGT.

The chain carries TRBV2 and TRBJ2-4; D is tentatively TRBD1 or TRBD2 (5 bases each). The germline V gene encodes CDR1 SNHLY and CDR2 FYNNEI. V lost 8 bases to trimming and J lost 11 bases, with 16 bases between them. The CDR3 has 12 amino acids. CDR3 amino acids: CASSRDAGVQYF. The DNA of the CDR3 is TGTGCCAGCTCCCGGGACGCTGGGGTTCAGTACTTC. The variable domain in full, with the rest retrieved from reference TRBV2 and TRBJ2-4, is EPEVTQTPSHQVTQMGQEVILRCVPISNHLYFYWYRQILGQKVEFLVSFYNNEISEKSEIFDDQFSVERPDGSNFTLKIRSTKLEDSAMYFCASSRDAGVQYFGAGTRLSVL.

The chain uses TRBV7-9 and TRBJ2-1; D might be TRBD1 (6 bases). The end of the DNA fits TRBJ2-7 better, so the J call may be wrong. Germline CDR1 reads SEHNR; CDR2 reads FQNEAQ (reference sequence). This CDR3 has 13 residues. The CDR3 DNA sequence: TGTGCCAGCAGCGCGATTGGGGGCCACGAGCAGTACTTC. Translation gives CASSAIGGHEQYF.

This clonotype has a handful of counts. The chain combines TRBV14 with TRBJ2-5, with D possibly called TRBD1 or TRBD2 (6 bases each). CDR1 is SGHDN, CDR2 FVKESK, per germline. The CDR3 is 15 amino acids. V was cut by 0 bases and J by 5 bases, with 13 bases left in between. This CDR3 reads CASSQDQGGYETQYF. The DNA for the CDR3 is TGTGCCAGCAGCCAAGATCAAGGGGGGTATGAGACCCAGTACTTC. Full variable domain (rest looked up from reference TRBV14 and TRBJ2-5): EAGVTQFPSHSVIEKGQTVTLRCDPISGHDNLYWYRRVMGKEIKFLLHFVKESKQDESGMPNNRFLAERTGGTYSTLKVQPAELEDSGVYFCASSQDQGGYETQYFGPGTRLLVL.

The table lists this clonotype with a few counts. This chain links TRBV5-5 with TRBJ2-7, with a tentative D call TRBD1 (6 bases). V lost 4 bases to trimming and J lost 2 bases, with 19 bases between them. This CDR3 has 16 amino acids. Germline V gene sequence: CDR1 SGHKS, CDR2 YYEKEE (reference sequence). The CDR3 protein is CASSPPSGDPTYEQYF. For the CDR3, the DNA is TGTGCCAGCAGCCCGCCCTCAGGGGATCCGACCTACGAGCAGTACTTC.

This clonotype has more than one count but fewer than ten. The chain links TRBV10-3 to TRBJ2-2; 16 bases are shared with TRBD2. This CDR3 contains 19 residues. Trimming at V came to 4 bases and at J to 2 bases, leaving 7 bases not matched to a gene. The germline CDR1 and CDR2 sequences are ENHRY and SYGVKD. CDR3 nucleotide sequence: TGTGCCATCAGTGCCGCCGGGACTAGCGGGGGGGCTAACACCGGGGAGCTGTTTTTT. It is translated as CAISAAGTSGGANTGELFF.